Included here is one T cell receptor (beta chain) sequence, with context. The entry originates in a study of blood T cell repertoires in COVID-19. Study overall: Whether acute or convalescent, the COVID-19 samples came from the United States, Italy and Spain.

Per the original methods: Using reference gene primer amplification, nucleated cell counts were estimated. Libraries were prepared by immunoSEQ multiplex PCR; TCRdb keeps only in-frame clonotypes and omits some of them. Clone size and the V and J calls come from that table; the DNA yielded D and trimming. This sample yields some 490,000 clones, of which 70% to 90% are seen a single time; under 4% belongs to the top ten. Sequencing input: peripheral blood. The receptor's source is a human donor in a cohort sampled during active COVID-19.

The CDR3 loop reads CASSSYRVQGGNEQYF. DNA of the CDR3: TGTGCCAGCAGCTCATACAGGGTCCAAGGTGGGAACGAGCAGTACTTC. V and J are TRBV7-2 and TRBJ2-7; tentative D call: TRBD1 (6 bases). The germline CDR1 and CDR2 sequences are SGHTA and FQGNSA. V was clipped by 4 bases and J by 5 bases, with 21 bases between them. CDR3 length: 16 residues.